This T cell receptor (beta chain) was sequenced in a study of blood T cell repertoires in COVID-19. Across the study: Researchers got acute and convalescent COVID-19 samples from the United States, Italy and Spain. T cells, B-cell-depleted T cells, or PBMCs provided the cDNA or gDNA that served as material.

Original processing methods: The authors estimated nucleated cell counts from reference gene primer amplification. The assay was immunoSEQ multiplex PCR, and TCRdb's table has in-frame clones only and misses some. The DNA was the basis for D and trimming; V, J and clone size are from that table. The sample consists of around 140,000 clones, approximately 84% of them appearing once. This clonotype was obtained from a man in his 60s with acute or convalescent COVID-19. The sample comprised peripheral blood.

The CDR3: CASSLLQETQYF. CDR3 nucleotide sequence: TGTGCCAGCAGCCTCCTTCAAGAGACCCAGTACTTC. The chain joins TRBV3-1 (or the pseudogene TRBV3-2) to TRBJ2-5; no clear D gene. The CDR3 has 12 residues. V was clipped by 4 bases and J by 2 bases, with 5 bases between them. The germline V gene encodes CDR1 LGHDT and CDR2 YNNKEL (reference sequence).